This T cell receptor beta chain was recorded in a study of relationships among human T cell subsets. About this clonotype: The antigen remains undetermined.

Findings and caveats of the study: Over 60% of CD8+ cytotoxic sequences came from clones with over 100 reads. Substantial CDR3 sharing among Th1, Th2 and regulatory cells suggested stochastic fate choice.

CDR1 LNHNV and CDR2 YYDKDF come from the germline V gene (reference sequence). The CDR3 runs to 12 residues. Trimming left V 2 bases short and J 5 bases short, with 6 bases between. The T cell receptor alpha and beta CDR3 regions were amplified from mRNA by semiquantitative ARM-PCR. In ARM-PCR, communal superprimers followed tagged nested gene-specific primers for exponential amplification. In TCRdb, the multiplex PCR reads were re-called with MiXCR into one record per CDR3 protein. Here the sample spans about 9,000 distinct CDR3 sequences, 54% being singletons. Anti-CD45RO beads selected memory T cells out of the CD45RA-negative fraction. T cell subsets were isolated with antibody-coated magnetic beads.

The chain is built from TRBV15 and TRBJ2-5, with unresolved D. This clonotype was obtained from a man between 40 and 49 years old in good health. Input material: memory T cells sorted from blood. This CDR3 is CATSRFRETQYF. The CDR3 DNA is TGTGCCACCAGCAGATTCAGGGAGACCCAGTACTTC.